A single sample is the source of the 14 T cell receptor beta chains below, sequenced in a study of blood T cell repertoires in COVID-19. Assay: immunoSEQ multiplex PCR; the TCRdb copy retains only in-frame clones and omits some. Among more than 300,000 clones, around 91% were seen once, and the ten largest hold roughly 1%. The specimen sequenced was peripheral blood. The receptors stem from a woman in her forties with COVID-19, enrolled during active disease.

The chain recombines TRBV9 with TRBJ2-4; no reliable D call. The CDR3 is made up of 15 amino acids. The germline V gene has CDR1 SGDLS and CDR2 YYNGEE. The V and J ends lost 0 bases and 9 bases respectively, with 16 bases between them. The CDR3 sequence is CASSVVEDGSSIQYF. As DNA, the CDR3 is TGTGCCAGCAGCGTAGTAGAGGATGGATCGAGCATTCAGTACTTC.

The V call is TRBV5-1, the J call TRBJ1-4, with D uncertain. Germline loops: CDR1 SGHRS, CDR2 YFSETQ. There are 16 residues in the CDR3. Trimming shortened V by 3 bases and J by 0 bases, and 12 bases separated the two germline ends. The CDR3 is CASSYSGSPTNEKLFF. The CDR3 DNA reads TGCGCCAGCAGCTACAGTGGCAGTCCAACTAATGAAAAACTGTTTTTT.

The chain is built from TRBV25-1 and TRBJ2-7; D is perhaps TRBD1 (5 bases). Trimming pared 4 bases from V and 4 bases from J, leaving 8 bases between. The CDR3 consists of 12 residues. Germline lookup yields CDR1 MGHDK and CDR2 SYGVNS. The DNA for the CDR3 is TGTGCCAGCAGTGTAGGGGATTACGAGCAGTACTTC. Protein product: CASSVGDYEQYF.

V and J are TRBV28 and TRBJ1-4; D unclear. The length of the CDR3 is 16 residues. Germline V gives CDR1 MDHEN, CDR2 SYDVKM. V shed 2 bases and J shed 8 bases, with 18 bases lying between them. DNA of the CDR3: TGTGCCAGCAGTTTAAGTGGAGGGTCGTATATAGAAAAACTGTTTTTT. Translated, it gives CASSLSGGSYIEKLFF.

V gene TRBV25-1 combines with J gene TRBJ2-1, with D maybe TRBD1 (6 bases). CDR3 size: 12 residues. Per germline, CDR1 MGHDK and CDR2 SYGVNS. V dropped 5 bases and J dropped 10 bases, with 12 bases sitting between them. The CDR3 sequence is CASSTVGGEQFF. CDR3 in DNA: TGTGCCAGCAGTACCGTAGGGGGAGAGCAGTTCTTC.

Here the CDR3 reads CAITGRTGAGTEAFF. The CDR3 DNA sequence: TGTGCCATCACTGGACGGACAGGGGCGGGCACTGAAGCTTTCTTT. The chain recombines TRBV10-3 with TRBJ1-1, with TRBD1 matching 9 bases. The CDR3 runs to 15 residues. V gave up 7 bases and J gave up 4 bases; unmatched junction bases: 10. CDR1 and CDR2 from the germline V gene are ENHRY and SYGVKD.

This sequence joins TRBV25-1 and TRBJ1-6; D gene unclear. Per germline, CDR1 MGHDK and CDR2 SYGVNS. Trimming left V 6 bases short and J 9 bases short, with 15 bases between. The CDR3 contains 14 residues. CDR3 sequence (DNA): TGTGCCAGCAGCCCATCCGAGGGCGGTTCACCCCTCCACTTT. Protein sequence: CASSPSEGGSPLHF.

The CDR3: CASSLFGTVGSPLHF. As DNA, the CDR3 is TGTGCCAGCAGCTTGTTTGGGACAGTGGGTTCACCCCTCCACTTT. The V call is TRBV5-6, the J call TRBJ1-6; 7 bases map to TRBD1. The CDR3 is 15 residues long. Germline V gene data show CDR1 as SGHDT and CDR2 as YYEEEE. With 1 base clipped from V and 9 bases from J, the junction kept 7 bases outside the gene matches.

V usage is TRBV6-6 and J usage is TRBJ1-1, with D tentatively TRBD1 (6 bases). CDR3 length equals 15 residues. The V gene's germline CDR1 is MNHNY and CDR2 SVGAGI (reference sequence). V lost 10 bases and J lost 2, with 20 bases in between. In nucleotides, the CDR3 is TGTGCCACCAAACCTCCAGGGGCAGCTAACACTGAAGCTTTCTTT. Protein sequence: CATKPPGAANTEAFF.

On this clone itself: The junction differs from germline at one of its ends, possibly a read error. This chain connects TRBV7-9 to TRBJ2-7; possibly TRBD1 for D (6 bases). This CDR3 spans 16 amino acids. Germline CDR1 reads SEHNR; CDR2 reads FQNEAQ (reference sequence). DNA of the CDR3: TGTGCCAGCAGCTTAGGATCACTAGAGGGGGAGTACGGGCAGTACTTC. Protein sequence: CASSLGSLEGEYGQYF.

As to this clone: The same CDR3 is also encoded by other DNA sequences in this sample. The chain couples TRBV18 to TRBJ2-3, with D maybe TRBD2 (7 bases). V dropped 1 base and J dropped 3 bases, with 11 bases sitting between them. Germline V gene lookup returns CDR1 KGHSH and CDR2 LQKENI. This CDR3 has 15 residues. For the CDR3, the DNA is TGTGCCAGCTCACCACGAGGGGGGGGAACAGATACGCAGTATTTT. This sequence encodes CASSPRGGGTDTQYF.

This chain connects TRBV28 to TRBJ2-3; 10 nucleotides line up with TRBD2. Germline CDR1 MDHEN, CDR2 SYDVKM. The CDR3 runs 14 residues. Trimming cost V 6 bases and J 4 bases; bases outside gene matches: 4. CDR3 sequence: CASSSSGSADTQYF. The CDR3 DNA follows: TGTGCCAGCAGCTCTAGCGGGAGCGCAGATACGCAGTATTTT.

The gene calls are TRBV6-5 and TRBJ2-1; 7 nucleotides agree with TRBD2. Germline CDR1 is MNHEY and CDR2 is SVGAGI. The ends lost 2 bases at V and 6 bases at J; junction bases unmatched: 1. CDR3 length: 13 amino acids. The CDR3 spells CASSYLAANEQFF. As DNA, the CDR3 is TGTGCCAGCAGTTACCTAGCGGCCAATGAGCAGTTCTTC.

This clone was observed once. The chain combines TRBV7-2 with TRBJ2-5; perhaps TRBD2 as D (7 bases). The V end lost 6 bases, the J end lost 5 bases, and 22 bases lay between the germline ends. This CDR3 has 16 residues. Germline lookup yields CDR1 SGHTA and CDR2 FQGNSA. CDR3 residues: CASSQGIGGRWETQYF. CDR3 nucleotide sequence: TGTGCCAGCAGTCAGGGTATCGGGGGGCGCTGGGAGACCCAGTACTTC. The whole variable domain, filled in from reference TRBV7-2 and TRBJ2-5, reads GAGVSQSPSNKVTEKGKDVELRCDPISGHTALYWYRQSLGQGLEFLIYFQGNSAPDKSGLPSDRFSAERTGGSVSTLTIQRTQQEDSAVYLCASSQGIGGRWETQYFGPGTRLLVL.